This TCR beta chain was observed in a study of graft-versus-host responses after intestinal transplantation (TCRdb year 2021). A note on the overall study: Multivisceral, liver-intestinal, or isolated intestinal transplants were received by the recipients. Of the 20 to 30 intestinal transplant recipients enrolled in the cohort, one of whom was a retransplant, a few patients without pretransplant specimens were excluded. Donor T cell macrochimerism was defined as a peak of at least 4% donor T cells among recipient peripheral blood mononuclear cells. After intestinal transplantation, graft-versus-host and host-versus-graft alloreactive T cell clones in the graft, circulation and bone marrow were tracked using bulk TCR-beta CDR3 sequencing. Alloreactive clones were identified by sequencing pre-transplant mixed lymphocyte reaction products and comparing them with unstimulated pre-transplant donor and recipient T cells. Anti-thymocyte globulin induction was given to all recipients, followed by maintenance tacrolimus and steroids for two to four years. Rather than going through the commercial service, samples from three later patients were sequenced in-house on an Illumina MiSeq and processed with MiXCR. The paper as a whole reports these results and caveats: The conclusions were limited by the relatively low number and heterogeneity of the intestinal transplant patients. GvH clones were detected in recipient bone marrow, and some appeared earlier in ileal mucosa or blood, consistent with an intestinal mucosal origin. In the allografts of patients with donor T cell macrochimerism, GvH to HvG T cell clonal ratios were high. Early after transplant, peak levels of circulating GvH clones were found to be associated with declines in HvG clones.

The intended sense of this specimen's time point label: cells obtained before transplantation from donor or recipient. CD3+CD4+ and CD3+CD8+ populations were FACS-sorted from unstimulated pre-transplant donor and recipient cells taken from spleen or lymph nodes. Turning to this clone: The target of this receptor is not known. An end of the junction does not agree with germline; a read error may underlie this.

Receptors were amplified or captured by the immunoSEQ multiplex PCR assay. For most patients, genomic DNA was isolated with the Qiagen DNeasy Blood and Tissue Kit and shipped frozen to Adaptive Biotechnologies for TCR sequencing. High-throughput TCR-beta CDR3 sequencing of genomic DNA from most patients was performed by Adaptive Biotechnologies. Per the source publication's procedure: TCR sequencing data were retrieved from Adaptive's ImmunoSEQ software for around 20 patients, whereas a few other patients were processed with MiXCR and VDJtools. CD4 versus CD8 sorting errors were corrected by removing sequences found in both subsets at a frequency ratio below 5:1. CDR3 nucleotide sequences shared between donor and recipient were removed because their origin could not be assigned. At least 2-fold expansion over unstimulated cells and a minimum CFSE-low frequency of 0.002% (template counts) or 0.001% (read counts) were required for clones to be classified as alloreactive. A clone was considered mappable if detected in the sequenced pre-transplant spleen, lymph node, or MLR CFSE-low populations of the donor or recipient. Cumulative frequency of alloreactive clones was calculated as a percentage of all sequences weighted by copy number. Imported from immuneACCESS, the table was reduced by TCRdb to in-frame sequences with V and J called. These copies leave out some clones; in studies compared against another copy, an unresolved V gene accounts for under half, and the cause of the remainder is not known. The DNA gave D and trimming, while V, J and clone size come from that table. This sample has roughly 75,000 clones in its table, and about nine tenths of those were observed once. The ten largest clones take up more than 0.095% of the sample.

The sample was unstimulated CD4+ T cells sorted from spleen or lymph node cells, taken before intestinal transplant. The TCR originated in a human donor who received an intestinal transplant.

The sequenced DNA is TGTGCCAGCAGCCCAAGCAGGGGACAGGTCCACAGCTTC. The translation is CASSPSRGQVHSF. Recombination linked TRBV7-9 to TRBJ2-7, with 8 bases aligning to TRBD1. Taken from the germline V gene (reference sequence), the CDR1 and CDR2 loops are SEHNR and FQNEAQ. Taken from cysteine to phenylalanine, the CDR3 has 13 residues. CDR3 DNA is the only sequence kept; it has 39 bases, read in frame from the first base.